This TCR beta chain comes out of a study of cytomegalovirus exposure and HLA in healthy donors. This CDR3 is built from 14 residues. Germline values: CDR1 WSHSY, CDR2 SAAADI. Unmatched junction bases numbered 8, after V lost 10 bases and J lost 2 bases. Primers for the PCR totalled 60 Vbeta and 13 Jbeta. The repertoire was sequenced with immunoSEQ multiplex PCR; TCRdb's copy has only in-frame clones and lacks some. This table holds around 140,000 clones, around 78% found once. This TCR was sampled from a female donor in good health and CMV-seropositive. The chain is built from TRBV10-2 and TRBJ2-1, with 7 positions matching TRBD2. Sequenced material: PBMCs. The chain's CDR3 is CATTIGLAYNEQFF. In DNA form, the CDR3 reads TGCGCCACTACGATTGGACTAGCCTACAATGAGCAGTTCTTC.